These T cell receptor beta chains were read from a single sample in a study of vaccination and CD4 T cells after COVID-19. TCRdb called the PCR reads again in MiXCR, with one record for every CDR3 protein. The repertoire consists of 15,000 to 17,000 distinct CDR3 sequences, with 66% occurring once and the leading ten covering roughly 1.1%. The sample here was CD4+ T cells from blood, taken after SARS-CoV-2 vaccination. These receptors were taken from a human donor who had recovered from COVID-19. The CDR3 runs from the conserved cysteine through the conserved F or W. A D gene is named only where the DNA matches it firmly. Size is omitted from some rows. Given values are once, few, many or a class for expanded clones.

>TRBJ2-7|.|17|TRBV7-9|TRBD2
TGTGCCAGCAGCTTACCCCCGGGCGGGAGGGCCTCGTACGAGCAGTACTTC
CASSLPPGGRASYEQYF
>TRBJ1-5|.|15|TRBV30|TRBD1
TGTGCCTGGAGCGGACAGGGATTGGACAATCAGCCCCAGCATTTT
CAWSGQGLDNQPQHF
>TRBJ2-3|.|14|TRBV6-2/TRBV6-3|.
TGTGCCAGCAGCCTCACGGGGGACACAGATACGCAGTATTTT
CASSLTGDTDTQYF
>TRBJ2-5|.|15|TRBV24-1|.
TGTGCCACCAGTGCCTTCACCGGGTTCCAAGAGACCCAGTACTTC
CATSAFTGFQETQYF
>TRBJ1-5|few|16|TRBV19|TRBD1
TGTGCCAGTAGTCTTCCGGGACAGGGGGCGATTTACGACCAGCATTTT
CASSLPGQGAIYDQHF
>TRBJ1-5|few|13|TRBV12-3/TRBV12-4|.
TGTGCCAGCAAGGGCAGGGCTAATCAGCCCCAGCATTTT
CASKGRANQPQHF
>TRBJ2-5|.|12|TRBV20-1|.
TGCAGTGCTAGGGGGCCCGGGGAGACCCAGTACTTC
CSARGPGETQYF
>TRBJ2-3|.|14|TRBV30|TRBD2
TGTGCCTGGAAGCGGGGGCTTAGAACAGATACGCAGTATTTT
CAWKRGLRTDTQYF
>TRBJ1-2|.|12|TRBV28|.
TGTGCCAGCAGTTTACAGTCTAGTGGCTACACCTTC
CASSLQSSGYTF
>TRBJ1-2|.|15|TRBV5-1|TRBD1
TGCGCCAGCAGCCCAAGGACAGGTCGGAGCTATGGCTGCACCTTC
CASSPRTGRSYGCTF
>TRBJ1-5|.|13|TRBV2|.
TGTGCCAGCAGTGACAGGGGCAATCAGCCCCAGCATTTT
CASSDRGNQPQHF
>TRBJ2-7|.|14|TRBV2|.
TGTGCCAGCAGTGAAAGACGGGAGCCCTACGAGCAGTACTTC
CASSERREPYEQYF
>TRBJ2-1|.|15|TRBV20-1|.
TGCAGTGCCATCGCAACAGGGAAAATCTACAATGAGCAGTTCTTC
CSAIATGKIYNEQFF
>TRBJ1-5|.|15|TRBV20-1|.
TGCAGTGCTAGAGTGACGGGACATAGCAATCAGCCCCAGCATTTT
CSARVTGHSNQPQHF
>TRBJ2-7|.|15|TRBV7-2|.
TGTGCCAGCAGCCCGGGGGTAGACAGGACCTACGAGCAGTACTTC
CASSPGVDRTYEQYF
>TRBJ2-7|.|12|TRBV15|.
TGTGCCACCAGCAGAGTTGGAGATGAGCAGTACTTC
CATSRVGDEQYF
>TRBJ2-2|few|18|TRBV15|.
TGTGCCACCAGCAGAGATAGGACATTACCACCGAACACCGGGGAGCTGTTTTTT
CATSRDRTLPPNTGELFF
>TRBJ2-3|few|14|TRBV30|TRBD2
TGTGCCTGGAGTGGCACTAGCGGGACAGATACGCAGTATTTT
CAWSGTSGTDTQYF